Listed below are T cell receptor beta chains from one sample, sequenced in a study of T cells in localized non-small cell lung cancer. TCRdb keeps only in-frame clones here, not all; method: immunoSEQ multiplex PCR. The sample includes approximately 52,000 clones, approximately 80% of them seen just once. Sequencing used peripheral blood, obtained before any cancer treatment. The source of these receptors is a man aged 40-75 years with stage I squamous cell lung carcinoma. Each CDR3 is given with its conserved first and last residue. The order of the fields is J gene, D gene, clone size, CDR3 length, V gene, CDR3 protein, CDR3 DNA. D genes are given only for firm matches. The size field is filled for only some rows; it gives once, few, many or a size class.

TRBJ2-7,NA,NA,13,TRBV11-2,CASSPGTIYEQYF,TGTGCCAGCAGCCCCGGGACAATCTACGAGCAGTACTTC
TRBJ1-1,NA,once,15,TRBV4-1,CASSQGLRGDTEAFF,TGCGCCAGCAGCCAAGGCCTTAGGGGGGACACTGAAGCTTTCTTT
TRBJ2-6,NA,NA,15,TRBV2,CASSKDQGQANVLTF,TGTGCCAGCAGTAAGGACCAGGGGCAGGCCAACGTCCTGACTTTC
TRBJ2-2,NA,NA,16,TRBV10-3,CAIMATSGANTGELFF,TGTGCCATCATGGCCACCTCGGGGGCGAACACCGGGGAGCTGTTTTTT
TRBJ1-1,NA,NA,10,TRBV6-6,CASIERKAFF,TGTGCCAGCATCGAAAGAAAAGCTTTCTTT
TRBJ1-1,TRBD1,NA,13,TRBV15,CATSGARQGRAFF,TGTGCCACCAGCGGAGCCCGACAGGGACGGGCTTTCTTT
TRBJ1-5,NA,NA,16,TRBV15,CATSSRAGGSNQPQHF,TGTGCCACCAGCAGTAGGGCAGGCGGTAGCAATCAGCCCCAGCATTTT
TRBJ2-1,TRBD2,NA,14,TRBV10-3,CATGGRGDSNEQFF,TGTGCCACGGGAGGGCGGGGGGACTCGAATGAGCAGTTCTTC
TRBJ1-2,NA,NA,14,TRBV5-6,CASSFLGGDYGYTF,TGTGCCAGCAGCTTCCTCGGGGGGGACTATGGCTACACCTTC
TRBJ1-6,NA,NA,13,TRBV30,CAWRGGAGSPLHF,TGTGCCTGGAGGGGGGGGGCTGGTTCACCCCTCCACTTT
TRBJ2-2,TRBD2,NA,15,TRBV6-1,CATQAGGSLSGELFF,TGTGCCACGCAAGCGGGGGGGTCGTTAAGCGGGGAGCTGTTTTTT
TRBJ1-2,NA,NA,12,TRBV6-5,CASSYRRDGYTF,TGTGCCAGCAGTTACCGGAGGGACGGCTACACCTTC
TRBJ2-4,NA,NA,15,TRBV13,CASSPGRDYKNIQYF,TGTGCCAGCAGCCCAGGACGAGACTATAAAAACATTCAGTACTTC
TRBJ1-4,NA,NA,16,TRBV19,CASSIEGGTAGEKLFF,TGTGCCAGTAGTATTGAAGGGGGGACGGCGGGTGAAAAACTGTTTTTT
TRBJ2-2,TRBD1,NA,15,TRBV7-8,CASSPGGQGVGELFF,TGTGCCAGCAGCCCCGGGGGACAGGGGGTAGGGGAGCTGTTTTTT
TRBJ2-6,TRBD1,NA,15,TRBV5-8,CASSFFGQGVSVLTF,TGTGCCAGCAGCTTTTTTGGACAGGGGGTGTCCGTCCTGACTTTC
TRBJ1-1,NA,NA,11,TRBV7-2,CASKFATQSFF,TGTGCCAGCAAGTTTGCGACCCAAAGCTTCTTT
TRBJ1-1,NA,NA,14,TRBV6-5,CASSRGGSDTEAFF,TGTGCCAGCAGTCGGGGGGGTAGCGACACTGAAGCTTTCTTT
TRBJ2-5,NA,NA,14,TRBV7-9,CASSSYRDQETQYF,TGTGCCAGCAGCTCCTATCGGGACCAAGAGACCCAGTACTTC
TRBJ2-3,NA,NA,14,TRBV9,CASSPLPGGDTQYF,TGTGCCAGCAGCCCGCTACCTGGCGGGGATACGCAGTATTTT
TRBJ1-1,NA,NA,15,TRBV19,CAEGVRARPDTEAFF,TGTGCCGAGGGTGTCAGGGCAAGGCCGGACACTGAAGCTTTCTTT
TRBJ2-5,TRBD1,NA,15,TRBV4-2,CASSQDQGASETQYF,TGTGCCAGCAGCCAAGATCAGGGGGCAAGTGAGACCCAGTACTTC
TRBJ1-5,NA,NA,14,TRBV19,CASSPGGGNQPQHF,TGTGCCAGTAGTCCCGGGGGTGGCAATCAGCCCCAGCATTTT
TRBJ1-1,NA,NA,15,TRBV27,CASSNGLEGSTEAFF,TGTGCCAGCAGCAATGGACTCGAGGGGAGCACTGAAGCTTTCTTT
TRBJ2-5,TRBD2,NA,14,TRBV6-6,CASSLAGGRETQYF,TGTGCCAGCAGTCTAGCGGGGGGGCGGGAGACCCAGTACTTC
TRBJ2-3,NA,NA,15,TRBV4-2,CASSQGEDSTDTQYF,TGTGCCAGCAGCCAAGGGGAGGATTCCACAGATACGCAGTATTTT
TRBJ2-1,TRBD2,once,14,TRBV27,CASSTLGGDNEQFF,TGTGCCAGCAGTACCTTGGGAGGGGACAATGAGCAGTTCTTC
TRBJ2-1,NA,NA,15,TRBV2,CASSEPEIFYNEQFF,TGTGCCAGCAGTGAACCGGAGATTTTTTACAATGAGCAGTTCTTC
TRBJ2-7,TRBD1,NA,14,TRBV7-9,CASSFNRGANEQYF,TGTGCCAGCAGCTTTAACAGGGGTGCCAACGAGCAGTACTTC
TRBJ2-5,NA,few,18,TRBV23-1,CASNEAARLEPAKETQYF,TGCGCCAGCAACGAAGCCGCCAGACTAGAACCAGCAAAAGAGACCCAGTACTTC
TRBJ2-2,NA,NA,14,TRBV7-9,CASSVPSNTGELFF,TGTGCCAGCAGCGTTCCGTCGAACACCGGGGAGCTGTTTTTT